The 12 T cell receptor beta chains in this list originate from one sample, sequenced in a study of CD8+CD57+ T cells in acquired aplastic anemia. Researchers used genomic DNA as the template to profile TCR beta VDJ and CDR3. TCRdb called the reads again in MiXCR, with one record for every CDR3 protein. The data show 150,000 to 200,000 distinct CDR3 sequences, 55% to 70% seen once. The specimen was sorted CD4+, CD8+, or CD8+CD57+ T cells (not recorded which) from PBMCs. The receptors shown here come from a human donor with severe aplastic anemia or a healthy control (not recorded which).

The chain carries TRBV7-2 and TRBJ2-7; D is possibly TRBD2 (5 bases). Germline CDR1 SGHTA, CDR2 FQGNSA. There are 13 residues in the CDR3. Trimming cost V 3 bases and J 5 bases, with 11 bases left between them. In DNA form, the CDR3 reads TGTGCCAGCAGCTTGTTCGGGAAGAACGAGCAGTACTTC. It codes for CASSLFGKNEQYF.

The J gene is TRBJ2-5, the V gene TRBV20-1; D not resolved. CDR3 length: 13 residues. V was shortened by 3 bases and J by 5 bases, with 13 bases between the two germline ends. The germline CDR1 and CDR2 sequences are DFQATT and SNEGSKA (reference sequence). CDR3 protein: CSASPGSRETQYF. CDR3 nucleotide sequence: TGCAGTGCTAGCCCCGGATCGAGGGAGACCCAGTACTTC.

This clonotype occurred a few times. J is TRBJ2-7 and V is TRBV5-4, with 7 bases that match TRBD2. V shed 0 bases and J 13 bases; nucleotides not matched to a gene: 7. The CDR3 runs to 12 residues. Germline CDR1 and CDR2: SGHNT and YYREEE (reference sequence). CDR3 sequence: CASSLDGVAGYF. CDR3 in DNA: TGTGCCAGCAGCTTGGACGGGGTAGCGGGCTACTTC.

This clonotype was seen ten or more times. This chain joins TRBV5-1 and TRBJ1-1; D is undetermined. The V gene's germline CDR1 is SGHRS and CDR2 YFSETQ. The CDR3 length is 13 residues. Trimming took off 5 bases at V and 0 bases at J, with 8 bases between the two ends. CDR3 in DNA: TGCGCCAGCAGTCCGGACCTGAACACTGAAGCTTTCTTT. This sequence encodes CASSPDLNTEAFF.

The rearrangement joins TRBV7-2 to TRBJ2-6; no reliable D call. Germline V gene data show CDR1 as SGHTA and CDR2 as FQGNSA. Trimming left V 5 bases short and J 0 bases short, with 17 bases between. The CDR3 has 18 residues. The CDR3 protein is CASSPLASDISGANVLTF. In DNA, the CDR3 is TGTGCCAGCAGCCCTTTGGCCTCAGACATCTCTGGGGCCAACGTCCTGACTTTC.

The chain recombines TRBV6-1 with TRBJ2-7; D not certain. The CDR3 length is 15 residues. Trimming shortened V by 6 bases and J by 4 bases, and 19 bases separated the two germline ends. Germline CDR1 reads MNHNS; CDR2 reads SASEGT. In DNA, the CDR3 is TGTGCCAGCAGCGAAAGGGCAGTTGAGAGGTACGAGCAGTACTTC. This sequence encodes CASSERAVERYEQYF.

This chain links TRBV9 with TRBJ1-1; D is perhaps TRBD1 (5 bases). CDR1 SGDLS and CDR2 YYNGEE come from the germline V gene. V lost 0 bases and J lost 7, with 13 bases in between. This CDR3 is 14 amino acids long. CDR3 amino acids: CASSVGRGAGEAFF. The CDR3 DNA is TGTGCCAGCAGCGTAGGGAGGGGTGCAGGTGAAGCTTTCTTT.

This sequence joins TRBV7-2 and TRBJ2-1, with D perhaps matching TRBD2 (6 bases). The germline V and J ends were trimmed by 5 bases and 3 bases, with 14 bases remaining between them. The CDR3 is made up of 15 amino acids. Germline CDR1 reads SGHTA; CDR2 reads FQGNSA. The CDR3 sequence is CASSPLGGIYNEQFF. In DNA, the CDR3 is TGTGCCAGCAGCCCTCTTGGGGGGATCTACAATGAGCAGTTCTTC.

This clonotype was recorded at least ten times. V and J are TRBV7-2 and TRBJ2-2; D might be TRBD2 (5 bases). CDR1 and CDR2 from the germline V gene are SGHTA and FQGNSA. CDR3 length equals 15 residues. The V end lost 4 bases, the J end lost 0 bases, and 9 bases lay between the germline ends. The CDR3 sequence: CASSSGISNTGELFF. The CDR3 DNA is TGTGCCAGCAGCTCCGGGATCTCGAACACCGGGGAGCTGTTTTTT.

The count of this clonotype is one. The chain is built from TRBV7-9 and TRBJ2-1; 15 nucleotides agree with TRBD2. J lost 7 bases, V lost 5 bases, and 9 bases had no gene match. Germline loops: CDR1 SEHNR, CDR2 FQNEAQ (reference sequence). The CDR3 loop spans 17 amino acids. The chain's CDR3 is CASSIGLAGGPRNEQFF. The CDR3 coding sequence is TGTGCCAGCAGCATTGGACTAGCGGGGGGGCCGAGGAATGAGCAGTTCTTC. The full variable domain, its missing parts supplied by reference TRBV7-9 and TRBJ2-1, is DTGVSQNPRHKITKRGQNVTFRCDPISEHNRLYWYRQTLGQGPEFLTYFQNEAQLEKSRLLSDRFSAERPKGSFSTLEIQRTEQGDSAMYLCASSIGLAGGPRNEQFFGPGTRLTVL.

V usage is TRBV6-1 and J usage is TRBJ1-2; D is possibly TRBD1 (5 bases). The V gene's germline CDR1 is MNHNS and CDR2 SASEGT. V was trimmed by 8 bases and J by 0 bases, leaving 16 bases between them. The CDR3 is made up of 15 amino acids. The CDR3 reads CASPNRGSPNYGYTF. For the CDR3, the DNA is TGTGCCAGCCCCAACCGGGGGAGCCCTAACTATGGCTACACCTTC.

This clonotype has more than one count but fewer than ten. V gene TRBV24-1 combines with J gene TRBJ2-2, with D perhaps matching TRBD2 (5 bases). Trimming left V 7 bases short and J 7 bases short, with 15 bases between. The CDR3 covers 14 residues. Germline lookup yields CDR1 KGHDR and CDR2 SFDVKD. CDR3 sequence: CATSGRGPDGELFF. The CDR3 DNA follows: TGTGCCACCAGCGGCCGGGGTCCGGACGGGGAGCTGTTTTTT.